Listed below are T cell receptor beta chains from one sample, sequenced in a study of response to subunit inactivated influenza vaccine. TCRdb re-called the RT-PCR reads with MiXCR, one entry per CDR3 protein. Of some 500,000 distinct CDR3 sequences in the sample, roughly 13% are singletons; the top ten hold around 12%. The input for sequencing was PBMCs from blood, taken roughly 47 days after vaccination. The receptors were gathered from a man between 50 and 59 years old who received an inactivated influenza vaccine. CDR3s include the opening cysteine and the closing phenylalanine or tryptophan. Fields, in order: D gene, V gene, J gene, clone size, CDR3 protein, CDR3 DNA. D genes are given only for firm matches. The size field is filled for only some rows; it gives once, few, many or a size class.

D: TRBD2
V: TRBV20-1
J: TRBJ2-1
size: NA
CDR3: CSAPPGTSGRGSYNEQFF
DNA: TGCAGTGCTCCCCCCGGGACTAGCGGGAGGGGGTCCTACAATGAGCAGTTCTTC

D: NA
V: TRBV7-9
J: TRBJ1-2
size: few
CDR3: CASSYGHYGYTF
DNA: TGTGCCAGCAGCTATGGCCACTATGGCTACACCTTC

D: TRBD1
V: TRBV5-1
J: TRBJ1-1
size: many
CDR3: CASSQGALEAFF
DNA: TGCGCCAGCAGCCAGGGGGCACTGGAAGCTTTCTTT

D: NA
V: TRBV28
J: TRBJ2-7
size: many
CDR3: CASSTTGTTPEYF
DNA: TGTGCCAGCAGTACGACCGGGACAACACCTGAGTACTTC

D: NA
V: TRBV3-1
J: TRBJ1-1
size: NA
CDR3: CASSEGWGTEAFF
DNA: TGTGCCAGCAGCGAAGGGTGGGGGACTGAAGCTTTCTTT

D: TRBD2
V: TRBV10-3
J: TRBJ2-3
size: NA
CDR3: CAIRAVQAGEADTQYF
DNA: TGTGCCATCAGGGCGGTACAAGCGGGAGAAGCAGATACGCAGTATTTT

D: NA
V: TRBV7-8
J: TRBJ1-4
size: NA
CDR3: CASSLTRRWQVGTNEKLFF
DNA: TGTGCCAGCAGCCTCACCAGGCGGTGGCAGGTTGGAACTAATGAAAAACTGTTTTTT

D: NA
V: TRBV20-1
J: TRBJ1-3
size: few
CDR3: CSASARAENTIYF
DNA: TGCAGTGCTAGTGCCAGGGCAGAAAACACCATATATTTT

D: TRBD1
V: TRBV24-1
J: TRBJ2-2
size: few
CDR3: CATSEFGTANTGELFF
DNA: TGTGCCACCAGTGAATTCGGGACAGCGAACACCGGGGAGCTGTTTTTT

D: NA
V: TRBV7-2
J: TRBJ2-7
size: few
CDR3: CASSSGRGHYEQYF
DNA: TGTGCCAGCAGCTCCGGCCGGGGGCACTACGAGCAGTACTTC

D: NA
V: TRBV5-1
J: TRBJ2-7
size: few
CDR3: CASSRQHRDEQYF
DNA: TGCGCCAGCAGTAGGCAGCACCGGGACGAGCAGTACTTC

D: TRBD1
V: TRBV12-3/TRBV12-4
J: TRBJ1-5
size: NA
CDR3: CASSFGGGASQPQHF
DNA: TGTGCCAGCAGTTTCGGAGGGGGCGCGTCTCAGCCCCAGCATTTT

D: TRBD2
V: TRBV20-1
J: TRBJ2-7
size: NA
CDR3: CSARNPSGATYEQYF
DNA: TGCAGTGCTAGGAATCCTAGCGGGGCTACCTACGAGCAGTACTTC

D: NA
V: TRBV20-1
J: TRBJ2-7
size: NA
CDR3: CSARALSVAYYEQYF
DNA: TGCAGTGCTAGAGCCCTCTCAGTAGCCTACTACGAGCAGTACTTC

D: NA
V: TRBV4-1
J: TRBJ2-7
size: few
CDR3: CASSQDRTGAYEQYF
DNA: TGCGCCAGCAGCCAAGACAGGACGGGGGCCTACGAGCAGTACTTC

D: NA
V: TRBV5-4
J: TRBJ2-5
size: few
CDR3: CASSAKTEETQYF
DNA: TGTGCCAGCAGCGCCAAGACAGAAGAGACCCAGTACTTC

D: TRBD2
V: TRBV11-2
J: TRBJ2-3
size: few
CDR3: CASSFESVLAGVYSTDTQYF
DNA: TGTGCCAGCAGCTTCGAATCGGTTCTGGCGGGGGTATATAGCACAGATACGCAGTATTTT

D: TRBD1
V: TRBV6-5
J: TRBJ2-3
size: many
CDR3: CASSYWDRDGTDTQYF
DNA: TGTGCCAGCAGTTACTGGGACAGGGACGGCACAGATACGCAGTATTTT

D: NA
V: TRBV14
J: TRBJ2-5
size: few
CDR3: CASSQVGRNQETQYF
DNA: TGTGCCAGCAGCCAAGTCGGTCGGAACCAAGAGACCCAGTACTTC

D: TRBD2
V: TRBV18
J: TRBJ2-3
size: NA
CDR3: CASSRVAGGTDTQYF
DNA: TGTGCCAGCTCACGTGTAGCGGGTGGCACAGATACGCAGTATTTT

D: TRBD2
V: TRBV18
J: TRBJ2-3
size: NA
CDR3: CASSSGTSGSGTDTQYF
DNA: TGTGCCAGCTCTTCCGGGACTAGCGGGAGTGGCACAGATACGCAGTATTTT

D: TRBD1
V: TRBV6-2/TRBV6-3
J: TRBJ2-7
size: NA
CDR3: CASSYAGGNGEQYF
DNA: TGTGCCAGCAGTTACGCAGGGGGCAATGGCGAGCAGTACTTC

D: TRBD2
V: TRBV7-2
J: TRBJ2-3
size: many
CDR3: CASSTGLANTDTQYF
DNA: TGTGCCAGCAGCACCGGACTAGCGAACACAGATACGCAGTATTTT

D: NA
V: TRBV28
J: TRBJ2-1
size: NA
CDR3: CASIKVRSGWFF
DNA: TGTGCCAGCATCAAGGTCAGGTCAGGGTGGTTCTTC

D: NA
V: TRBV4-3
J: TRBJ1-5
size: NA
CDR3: CASSQDYAAENQPQHF
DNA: TGCGCCAGCAGCCAAGATTACGCAGCCGAAAATCAGCCCCAGCATTTT

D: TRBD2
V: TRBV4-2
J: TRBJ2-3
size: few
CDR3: CASSQPTSFTDTQYF
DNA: TGTGCCAGCAGCCAACCGACTAGCTTCACAGATACGCAGTATTTT

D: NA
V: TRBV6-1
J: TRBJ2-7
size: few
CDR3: CASRIGAGGYEQYF
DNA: TGTGCCAGCAGGATAGGGGCAGGGGGGTACGAGCAGTACTTC

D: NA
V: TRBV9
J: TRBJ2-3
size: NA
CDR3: CASSPTGSPSTDTQYF
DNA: TGTGCCAGCAGCCCAACCGGGTCGCCGAGCACAGATACGCAGTATTTT

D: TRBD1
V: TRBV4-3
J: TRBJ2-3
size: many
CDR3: CASSQRPGTGNPDTQYF
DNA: TGCGCCAGCAGCCAACGCCCCGGGACAGGGAACCCAGATACGCAGTATTTT

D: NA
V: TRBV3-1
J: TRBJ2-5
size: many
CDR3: CASSQWEWELTQYF
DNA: TGTGCCAGCAGCCAATGGGAGTGGGAGTTGACCCAGTACTTC

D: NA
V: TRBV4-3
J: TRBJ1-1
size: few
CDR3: CASSQEGEVQNTEAFF
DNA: TGCGCCAGCAGCCAAGAAGGCGAGGTTCAGAACACTGAAGCTTTCTTT

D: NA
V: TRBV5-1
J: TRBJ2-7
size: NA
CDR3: CASSLEGGGPREQYF
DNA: TGCGCCAGCAGCTTGGAAGGGGGAGGGCCGCGAGAGCAGTACTTC

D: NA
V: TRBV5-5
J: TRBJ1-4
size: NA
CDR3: CASSLRLGRNEKLFF
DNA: TGTGCCAGCAGCTTGCGGTTGGGACGAAATGAAAAACTGTTTTTT

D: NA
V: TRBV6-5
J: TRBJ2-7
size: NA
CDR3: CATKALYEQYF
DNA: TGTGCCACTAAAGCCCTCTACGAGCAGTACTTC

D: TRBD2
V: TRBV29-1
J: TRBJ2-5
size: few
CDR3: CSVAGVWETQYF
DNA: TGCAGCGTCGCGGGAGTTTGGGAGACCCAGTACTTC

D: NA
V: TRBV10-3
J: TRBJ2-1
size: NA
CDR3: CPISERFQGPYNEQFF
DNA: TGTCCCATCAGTGAACGCTTTCAGGGGCCCTACAATGAGCAGTTCTTC

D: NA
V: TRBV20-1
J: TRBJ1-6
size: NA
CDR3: CSASHKQGSNSPLHF
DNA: TGCAGTGCTTCACACAAACAGGGAAGCAATTCACCCCTCCACTTT

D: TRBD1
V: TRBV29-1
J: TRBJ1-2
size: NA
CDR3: CSVVDRDDYGYTF
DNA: TGCAGCGTCGTGGACAGGGATGACTATGGCTACACCTTC

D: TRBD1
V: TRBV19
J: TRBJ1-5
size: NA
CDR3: CASSIGGLRGVRNQPQHF
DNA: TGTGCCAGTAGTATTGGTGGCCTCAGGGGGGTGCGCAATCAGCCCCAGCATTTT

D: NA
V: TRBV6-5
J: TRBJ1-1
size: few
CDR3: CASSSINTEAFF
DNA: TGTGCCAGCAGTTCAATAAACACTGAAGCTTTCTTT

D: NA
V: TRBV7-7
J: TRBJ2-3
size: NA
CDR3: CASSLSTGTDTQYF
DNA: TGTGCCAGCAGCTTAAGTACAGGCACAGATACGCAGTATTTT

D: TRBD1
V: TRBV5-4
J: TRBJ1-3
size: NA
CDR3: CASSYGQGLLGNTIYF
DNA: TGTGCCAGCAGCTACGGACAGGGGTTATTAGGAAACACCATATATTTT

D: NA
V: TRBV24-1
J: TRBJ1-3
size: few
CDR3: CATSDFRTTGNTIYF
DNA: TGTGCCACCAGTGATTTTAGGACAACCGGAAACACCATATATTTT

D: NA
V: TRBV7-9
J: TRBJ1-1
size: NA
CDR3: CASRRVTEDTEAFF
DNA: TGTGCCAGCCGGCGCGTTACGGAGGACACTGAAGCTTTCTTT

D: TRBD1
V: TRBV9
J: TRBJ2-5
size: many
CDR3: CASSVAPDRVETQYF
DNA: TGTGCCAGCAGCGTAGCTCCAGACAGGGTGGAGACCCAGTACTTC

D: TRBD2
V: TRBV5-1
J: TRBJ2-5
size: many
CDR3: CASSLFLAAQETQYF
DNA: TGCGCCAGCAGCTTGTTCCTAGCGGCACAAGAGACCCAGTACTTC

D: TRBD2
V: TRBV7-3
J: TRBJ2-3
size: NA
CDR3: CASSLSAGARDTQYF
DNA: TGTGCCAGCAGCTTATCAGCGGGAGCCAGAGATACGCAGTATTTT

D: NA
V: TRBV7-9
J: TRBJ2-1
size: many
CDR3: CASSSWRESNEQFF
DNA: TGTGCCAGCAGCTCGTGGAGGGAATCCAATGAGCAGTTCTTC

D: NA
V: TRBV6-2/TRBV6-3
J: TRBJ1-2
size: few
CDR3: CASRALGRYGYTF
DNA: TGTGCCAGCAGGGCCTTGGGACGATATGGCTACACCTTC

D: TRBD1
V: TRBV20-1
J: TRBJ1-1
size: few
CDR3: CSVIGQGEWTEAFF
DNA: TGCAGTGTAATTGGACAGGGGGAGTGGACTGAAGCTTTCTTT

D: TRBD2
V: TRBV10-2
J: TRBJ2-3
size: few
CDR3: CASSEPGLAPSTDTQYF
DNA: TGCGCCAGCAGTGAGCCGGGACTAGCGCCTAGCACAGATACGCAGTATTTT

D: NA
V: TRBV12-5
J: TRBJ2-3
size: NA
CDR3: CASAPNTDTQYF
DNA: TGTGCTAGTGCCCCGAACACAGATACGCAGTATTTT